Each of the 21 T cell receptor beta chains below was sequenced from the same sample in a study of control samples from healthy donors and cancer patients (dated by TCRdb to 2020 to 2021). The library came from the immunoSEQ multiplex PCR assay. The source is immuneACCESS, and TCRdb retained only in-frame sequences with V and J called. Part of the clones is not carried over; for the studies checked, unresolved V genes explain less than half of this, and the remainder is unexplained. Present in this sample are 110,000 to 150,000 clones, 90% to 95% of which were seen just once. The top ten clonotypes cover roughly 13% of the sample. The sample taken for sequencing was blood. All receptors derive from a man in his forties in good health.

The chain is built from TRBV4-3 and TRBJ2-1; 7 positions agree with TRBD1. J was trimmed by 8 bases and V by 0 bases; bases with no gene match: 4. The CDR3 runs to 14 residues. Germline values: CDR1 LGHNA, CDR2 YSLEER. The CDR3 loop is CASSQDIGGDEQFF. As DNA, the CDR3 is TGCGCCAGCAGCCAAGATATAGGGGGCGATGAGCAGTTCTTC.

This clone was seen just once. The chain joins TRBV4-2 to TRBJ2-6; no clear D. CDR3 length: 18 residues. Germline V gene data show CDR1 as LGHNA and CDR2 as YNFKEQ. Trimming left V 0 bases short and J 0 bases short, with 12 bases between. CDR3 protein: CASSQDLARSSGANVLTF. The CDR3 DNA sequence: TGTGCCAGCAGCCAAGATCTTGCTAGGAGCTCTGGGGCCAACGTCCTGACTTTC.

V is TRBV3-1 (or the pseudogene TRBV3-2) and J is TRBJ2-2; tentatively, D is TRBD1 (6 bases). V lost 8 bases and J 2 bases, leaving 15 bases between the germline ends. The germline V gene has CDR1 LGHDT and CDR2 YNNKEL (reference sequence). CDR3 size: 15 residues. CDR3 in amino acids: CASGSDRINTGELFF. Here the CDR3 DNA reads TGTGCCAGCGGATCGGACAGAATAAACACCGGGGAGCTGTTTTTT.

This clone was counted once. The gene calls are TRBV29-1 and TRBJ2-7, with 12 bases identical to TRBD1. With 6 bases clipped from V and 7 bases from J, the junction kept 7 bases outside the gene matches. Germline V gene data show CDR1 as SQVTM and CDR2 as ANQGSEA. This CDR3 region has 13 residues. CDR3 DNA sequence: TGCAGCGTGTTTGGGACAGGGGGCTTTGAGCAGTACTTC. Protein product: CSVFGTGGFEQYF.

The chain links TRBV7-9 to TRBJ1-1, with 7 positions matching TRBD1. The germline V gene has CDR1 SEHNR and CDR2 FQNEAQ (reference sequence). There are 14 residues in the CDR3. V dropped 5 bases and J dropped 1; count of bases not matched to a gene: 4. CDR3 DNA sequence: TGTGCCAGCAGCCTCAACAGGGGGAACACTGAAGCTTTCTTT. It translates to CASSLNRGNTEAFF. The whole variable domain, filled in from reference TRBV7-9 and TRBJ1-1, reads DTGVSQNPRHKITKRGQNVTFRCDPISEHNRLYWYRQTLGQGPEFLTYFQNEAQLEKSRLLSDRFSAERPKGSFSTLEIQRTEQGDSAMYLCASSLNRGNTEAFFGQGTRLTVV.

The chain has TRBV6-5 and TRBJ2-7; TRBD1 matches 10 bases. CDR3 size: 16 residues. In germline, CDR1 is MNHEY, CDR2 SVGAGI. Trimming cost V 0 bases and J 0 bases; bases outside gene matches: 2. Here the CDR3 DNA reads TGTGCCAGCAGTTACTCCGGACAGGGGGTCTCCTACGAGCAGTACTTC. It specifies CASSYSGQGVSYEQYF.

The J gene is TRBJ1-2, the V gene TRBV6-1; D not certain. This CDR3 contains 16 residues. V dropped 2 bases and J dropped 2 bases, with 15 bases sitting between them. The germline V gene has CDR1 MNHNS and CDR2 SASEGT. CDR3 bases: TGTGCCAGCAGTGAAATGTTTGGGGTTAAAAACTATGGCTACACCTTC. It translates to CASSEMFGVKNYGYTF.

As for this clone: An end of the junction differs from the germline gene, which may be a read error. V usage is TRBV7-9 and J usage is TRBJ1-2; D uncertain. The length of the CDR3 is 12 residues. Germline V CDR1 and CDR2: SEHNR, FQNEAQ (reference sequence). CDR3 sequence reads: CASSIALRGYTF. DNA for the CDR3: TGTGCCAGCAGCATAGCTCTCCGTGGCTACACCTTC.

This chain joins TRBV9 and TRBJ2-7; D unclear. Germline loops: CDR1 SGDLS, CDR2 YYNGEE. V was trimmed by 3 bases and J by 0 bases, leaving 7 bases between them. The CDR3 is made up of 13 amino acids. This CDR3 is CASSAGSSYEQYF. The CDR3 bases are TGTGCCAGCAGCGCGGGCAGCTCCTACGAGCAGTACTTC.

The chain employs TRBV7-2 and TRBJ2-3; D gene ambiguous. CDR3 length equals 14 residues. Per germline, CDR1 SGHTA and CDR2 FQGNSA. V was clipped by 4 bases and J by 4 bases, with 12 bases between them. This CDR3 is CASSSPNRPDTQYF. The CDR3 nucleotides are TGTGCCAGCAGCTCCCCGAATCGCCCAGATACGCAGTATTTT. Full variable domain (remainder filled in from reference TRBV7-2 and TRBJ2-3): GAGVSQSPSNKVTEKGKDVELRCDPISGHTALYWYRQSLGQGLEFLIYFQGNSAPDKSGLPSDRFSAERTGGSVSTLTIQRTQQEDSAVYLCASSSPNRPDTQYFGPGTRLTVL.

The chain is built from TRBV5-6 and TRBJ2-5; D is undetermined. CDR1 and CDR2 from the germline V gene are SGHDT and YYEEEE. This CDR3 comprises 12 residues. Trimming took 0 bases from V and 5 from J, leaving 5 bases between them. The CDR3 reads CASSLAIETQYF. As DNA, the CDR3 is TGTGCCAGCAGCTTGGCCATTGAGACCCAGTACTTC.

V and J are TRBV3-1 (or the pseudogene TRBV3-2) and TRBJ1-1; D might be TRBD1 (5 bases). Trimming removed 1 base at V and 1 base at J, with 10 bases between. Germline values: CDR1 LGHDT, CDR2 YNNKEL (reference sequence). This CDR3 contains 15 residues. The CDR3 spells CASSQAGTPNTEAFF. Here the CDR3 DNA reads TGTGCCAGCAGCCAAGCTGGGACGCCGAACACTGAAGCTTTCTTT.

This sequence joins TRBV27 and TRBJ2-7; D is possibly TRBD1 (5 bases). The CDR3 contains 15 residues. V lost 2 bases and J 1 base, leaving 12 bases between the germline ends. Per the germline V gene, CDR1 is MNHEY and CDR2 is SMNVEV (reference sequence). The CDR3 region is CASSLAGQGSYEQYF. The CDR3 nucleotides are TGTGCCAGCAGTTTAGCTGGGCAGGGTTCCTACGAGCAGTACTTC.

This sequence joins TRBV20-1 and TRBJ2-1, with D possibly matching TRBD2 (5 bases). From germline, CDR1 is DFQATT and CDR2 SNEGSKA (reference sequence). The CDR3 runs 11 residues. V dropped 4 bases and J dropped 10 bases, with 11 bases sitting between them. In DNA form, the CDR3 reads TGCAGTGCTACGGTTGAGCGGGAGCAGTTCTTC. Protein product: CSATVEREQFF.

This sequence joins TRBV19 and TRBJ2-5; 8 bases are shared with TRBD1. V was clipped by 3 bases and J by 5 bases; unmatched bases: 8. CDR1 LNHDA and CDR2 SQIVND come from the germline V gene (reference sequence). The CDR3 runs 15 residues. CDR3 protein: CASSIEGRGRETQYF. In DNA form, the CDR3 reads TGTGCCAGTAGTATTGAGGGCAGGGGGCGCGAGACCCAGTACTTC.

CDR3 amino acids: CASSQERPGNTIYF. The CDR3 coding sequence is TGTGCCAGCAGCCAAGAACGTCCTGGAAACACCATATATTTT. The chain uses TRBV3-1 (or the pseudogene TRBV3-2) and TRBJ1-3, with D hard to call. The V end was cut by 0 bases, the J end by 2 bases, with 5 bases between. The CDR3 runs 14 residues. The germline V gene encodes CDR1 LGHDT and CDR2 YNNKEL (reference sequence).

The chain couples TRBV11-2 to TRBJ1-1; 7 bases fit TRBD1. Germline CDR1 and CDR2: SGHAT and FQNNGV. The V and J ends lost 0 bases and 14 bases, in that order; junction bases with no gene match: 6. The CDR3 spans 12 residues. CDR3 sequence: CASSLDLRGPFF. The CDR3 nucleotides are TGTGCCAGCAGCTTAGATTTGAGGGGGCCATTCTTT.

The gene calls are TRBV27 and TRBJ1-4, with 8 positions matching TRBD1. This CDR3 contains 18 residues. The J segment lost 13 bases and the V segment lost 2 bases, leaving 21 bases of the junction unmatched. CDR1 is MNHEY, CDR2 SMNVEV, per germline (reference sequence). The CDR3 DNA follows: TGTGCCAGCAGTTTAACCACATACCCGGGACCGGACAGGGTTGGACTGTTTTTT. It translates to CASSLTTYPGPDRVGLFF.

This clone was counted a single time. The chain recombines TRBV7-2 with TRBJ1-5; D unclear. The V end was cut by 5 bases, the J end by 7 bases, with 15 bases between. In germline, CDR1 is SGHTA, CDR2 FQGNSA. The CDR3 has 14 residues. CDR3: CASSLGPGGQPQHF. The CDR3 DNA reads TGTGCCAGCAGCCTCGGGCCGGGCGGGCAGCCCCAGCATTTT.

The J gene is TRBJ1-1, the V gene TRBV27; weak D call: TRBD1 (5 bases). The germline V gene encodes CDR1 MNHEY and CDR2 SMNVEV (reference sequence). V lost 3 bases and J 8 bases, leaving 10 bases between the germline ends. This CDR3 region has 12 residues. The CDR3 sequence is CASSFSWGEAFF. CDR3 DNA: TGTGCCAGCAGTTTCTCCTGGGGGGAAGCTTTCTTT.

The genes are TRBV9 and TRBJ1-4; D gene unclear. Germline assignment: CDR1 SGDLS and CDR2 YYNGEE. V was trimmed by 3 bases and J by 8 bases, leaving 14 bases between them. The CDR3 has 14 amino acids. The CDR3 DNA reads TGTGCCAGCAGCGCCGACGGATCGGGGGAAAAACTGTTTTTT. Translating gives CASSADGSGEKLFF.